The T cell receptor beta chain under discussion was sequenced for a study of blood T cell repertoires in COVID-19. Overall study context: Acute and convalescent COVID-19 specimens originated in the United States, Italy and Spain.

Cohort 3 donors were reported recovered after two negative PCRs, clearance, or symptom resolution. Per the original methods: Quantification of nucleated cells was approximated via reference gene primer amplification. Clones were read by immunoSEQ multiplex PCR, and TCRdb kept only the in-frame ones, dropping some. V and J calls plus clone size are reproduced from that table; the DNA served to infer D and trimming. The sample lists approximately 230,000 clones, approximately 82% occurring once. Germline V CDR1 and CDR2: SGDLS, YYNGEE. Trimming at V came to 4 bases and at J to 0 bases, leaving 6 bases not matched to a gene. The CDR3 totals 17 residues.

Sequencing was done on a sample of PBMCs or T cells enriched from blood (not recorded which). This TCR was sampled from a man in his forties who had recovered from COVID-19. The chain is built from TRBV9 and TRBJ2-1, with 11 bases lining up with TRBD2. CDR3 DNA: TGTGCCAGCAGCATCTCTAGCGGGGGGTCCTCCTACAATGAGCAGTTCTTC. Protein sequence: CASSISSGGSSYNEQFF.